This TCR beta chain stems from a study of T cell responses to AZD1222 COVID-19 vaccine. Study observations and caveats: Receipt of two AZD1222 doses was followed by a rise in Spike-specific TCR breadth and depth. Samples come after the peak T cell response, not at day 14. The number of AZD1222 recipients seropositive at baseline was only five to seven. With dominance at 160-218 and 743-854, vaccine-associated CD4 TCRs spanned spike.

Assay used: immunoSEQ multiplex PCR; TCRdb lists only in-frame clones, some missing. The repertoire holds approximately 77,000 clones, with 92% as singletons. This CDR3 is built from 16 residues. V lost 4 bases and J lost 6; bases outside the gene matches: 8. Germline V gene data show CDR1 as SNHLY and CDR2 as FYNNEI. Turning to this clone: Antigen unknown.

This TCR came from an adult in good health. Sample: peripheral blood, taken on day 0 of MenACWY control vaccination. The chain is built from TRBV2 and TRBJ2-7; 14 nucleotides agree with TRBD2. The CDR3 sequence is CASSVGLAGGRTEQYF. In nucleotides, the CDR3 is TGTGCCAGCAGTGTAGGACTAGCGGGGGGAAGAACCGAGCAGTACTTC.